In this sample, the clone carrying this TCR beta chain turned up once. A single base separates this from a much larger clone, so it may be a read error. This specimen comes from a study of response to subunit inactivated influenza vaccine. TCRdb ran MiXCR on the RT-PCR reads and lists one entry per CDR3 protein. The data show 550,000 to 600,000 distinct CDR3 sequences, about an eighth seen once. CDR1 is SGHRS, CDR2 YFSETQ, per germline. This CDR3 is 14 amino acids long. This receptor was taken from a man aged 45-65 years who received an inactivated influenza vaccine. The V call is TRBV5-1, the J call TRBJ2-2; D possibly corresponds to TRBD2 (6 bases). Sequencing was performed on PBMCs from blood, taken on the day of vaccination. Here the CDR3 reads CASRLGQNTGGLFF. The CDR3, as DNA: TGCGCCAGCAGACTTGGACAAAACACCGGGGGGCTGTTTTTT.